This TCR beta chain is drawn from a study of T cell responses to AZD1222 COVID-19 vaccine. Germline V gene sequence: CDR1 LNHDA, CDR2 SQIVND (reference sequence). CDR3 length: 15 residues. With 5 bases removed from V and 0 bases from J, the gap between germline ends came to 8 bases. TCRdb's copy holds only in-frame clones and misses some; the assay was immunoSEQ multiplex PCR. Of around 100,000 clones listed, about 87% are singletons. This receptor was identified in an adult in good health. The V and J genes are TRBV19 and TRBJ1-6; D uncertain. This sample comprised peripheral blood, obtained on day 0 of MenACWY control vaccination. CDR3 in amino acids: CASSFTSSYNSPLHF. Written as DNA, the CDR3 is TGTGCCAGTAGTTTTACGAGCTCCTATAATTCACCCCTCCACTTT. Supplemented by reference TRBV19 and TRBJ1-6, the full variable domain reads DGGITQSPKYLFRKEGQNVTLSCEQNLNHDAMYWYRQDPGQGLRLIYYSQIVNDFQKGDIAEGYSVSREKKESFPLTVTSAQKNPTAFYLCASSFTSSYNSPLHFGNGTRLTVT.